The clone carrying this T cell receptor beta chain came up a few times. Its antigen is not known. The data derive from a study of identifying expanded T cells in peripheral blood. Study findings and constraints: Over two and four weeks, about 15 and 18 clones changed, versus around 1.2 between replicates.

Germline CDR1 and CDR2: SGHAT and FQDESV (reference sequence). This CDR3 has 13 amino acids. V was trimmed by 3 bases and J by 4 bases, leaving 9 bases between them. TCRdb keeps only in-frame clones here, not all; method: immunoSEQ multiplex PCR. Among 85,000 to 120,000 clones listed, 88% were seen once. Collection occurred without any documented infections or immune events in donors. The sequence was collected from a person between 18 and 75 years old in good health. Sequencing used blood. V gene TRBV11-1 combines with J gene TRBJ1-2; the D is unclear. This CDR3 is CASSLEGAYGYTF. The CDR3 bases are TGTGCCAGCAGCTTGGAAGGAGCCTATGGCTACACCTTC.